This T cell receptor beta chain was sequenced in a study of blood T cell repertoires in COVID-19. This clone was picked up one time. This CDR3 contains 14 residues. Germline V gives CDR1 KGHSH, CDR2 LQKENI. The V end lost 6 bases, the J end lost 0 bases, and 11 bases lay between the germline ends. Assay used: immunoSEQ multiplex PCR; TCRdb lists only in-frame clones, some missing. Among about 270,000 clones listed, about 89% were seen once. The gene calls are TRBV18 and TRBJ1-1, with D unclear. The sample consisted of PBMCs or T cells enriched from blood (not recorded which). This sequence originates from a woman aged 18-29 years who had recovered from COVID-19. The CDR3 sequence is CASSPTLMNTEAFF. CDR3 bases: TGTGCCAGCTCCCCCACGCTAATGAACACTGAAGCTTTCTTT. The full variable domain, its missing parts supplied by reference TRBV18 and TRBJ1-1, is NAGVMQNPRHLVRRRGQEARLRCSPMKGHSHVYWYRQLPEEGLKFMVYLQKENIIDESGMPKERFSAEFPKEGPSILRIQQVVRGDSAAYFCASSPTLMNTEAFFGQGTRLTVV.